This T cell receptor beta chain was captured in a study of T-cell reconstitution after alpha-beta-depleted transplantation in children (dated by TCRdb to 2016 to 2017). As for the study more broadly: Using TCR repertoire profiling, the study quantitatively followed how T-cell immune reconstitution unfolded in children after TCRalphabeta/CD19-depleted allogeneic hematopoietic cell transplantation. What the authors observed across the whole study: Over subsequent months, a decline in hyperexpanded clone frequencies was noted, and after one year, T-cell counts and TCRbeta diversity were mostly ascribed to newly produced T cells. The high TCRbeta diversity at day 60 in some patients was ascribed to recipient T cells and intrathymic progenitors that had survived conditioning. The apparently early alphabetaT-cell count recovery about two months after transplant was reportedly dependent on only several hundred rapidly expanded clones derived from non-depleted graft cells.

This clonotype has more than one count but fewer than ten. Which antigen it targets is not known. Base qualities are not at hand, and no much larger clone is one base apart. The sample's treatment or condition label is to be understood as: allogeneic hematopoietic cell transplantation with graft depleted of TCRalphabeta T cells and CD19 B cells. The transplant recipients were children given TCRalphabeta/CD19-depleted allogeneic hematopoietic cell grafts. CDR1 and CDR2, per the germline V gene, are MDHEN and SYDVKM. The germline ends are 22 bases apart after V is trimmed by 4 bases and J by 6 bases. Including the terminal cysteine and phenylalanine, the CDR3 comprises 17 residues. CDR3 DNA is the only sequence kept; it has 51 bases, read in frame from the first base. Libraries were prepared through PCR. TCRdb names Illumina HiSeq 2500 as the instrument used. TCR library preparation used molecular barcoding, with unique molecular identifiers applied to normalize quantification of the TCRbeta repertoire. TCRdb applied fastp at Q25 and MiXCR to the public reads, then kept only in-frame beta chains. A single entry per CDR3 protein holds the most common genes and DNA from its merged rows. The sample table shows about 540,000 distinct CDR3 sequences, and approximately 30% are seen once. The biggest ten clones account for 35% to 40% of the sample.

This sequence originates from a boy under two years old with Wiskott-Aldrich syndrome, due to receive a stem cell transplant. The sequence is built from TRBV28 and TRBJ1-5; TRBD1 is perhaps the D gene, given 5 matching bases. Sample: PBMCs, taken before TCRalphabeta/CD19-depleted stem cell transplant. CDR3 region: CASSSPTGGSGGQPQHF. The base sequence is TGTGCCAGCAGTTCCCCGACGGGGGGGTCGGGGGGTCAGCCCCAGCATTTT.